This is a list of T cell receptor beta chains from one sample in a study of T cells after yellow fever vaccination. TCRdb reprocessed the 5' RACE reads with MiXCR, giving one entry per CDR3 protein. Here the sample spans approximately 550,000 distinct CDR3 sequences, roughly 21% being singletons. Source: PBMCs, taken 15 days after the yellow fever booster vaccination. All receptors derive from a man aged 30 to 45 who received the YFV17D yellow fever vaccine. CDR3s include the opening cysteine and the closing phenylalanine or tryptophan. The order of the fields is V gene, CDR3 length, clone size, D gene, J gene, CDR3 DNA, CDR3 protein. A D gene is named only where the DNA matches it firmly. Size values are once, few and many counts, or a class for expanded clones, and some rows have none.

TRBV5-1,15,.,.,TRBJ2-2,TGCGCCAGCAGCCCCGGGGGCAGCGGGCCCGGGGAGCTGTTTTTT,CASSPGGSGPGELFF
TRBV6-2/TRBV6-3,15,.,TRBD2,TRBJ2-7,TGTGCCAGCAGTGTACTAGCGGGCCCTCTCTACGAGCAGTACTTC,CASSVLAGPLYEQYF
TRBV10-3,14,few,.,TRBJ1-5,TGTGCCATCAGCTCCACAGATAGCAATCAGCCCCAGCATTTT,CAISSTDSNQPQHF
TRBV7-3,15,few,TRBD2,TRBJ2-7,TGTGCCAGCAGCTCAACAGCGGGACTCCTCTACGAGCAGTACTTC,CASSSTAGLLYEQYF
TRBV7-2,14,few,TRBD2,TRBJ2-3,TGTGCCAGCACCCTCAGCGGGGGCACAGATACGCAGTATTTT,CASTLSGGTDTQYF
TRBV6-5,15,few,TRBD1,TRBJ2-7,TGTGCCAGCAGTTCGCAGGGGACAGCTTCTGCGGAGCAGTACTTC,CASSSQGTASAEQYF
TRBV7-3,13,.,.,TRBJ2-7,TGTGCCAGCAGCTCTACCCCAGGGGGGGAGCAGTACTTC,CASSSTPGGEQYF
TRBV20-1,13,.,.,TRBJ2-4,TGCAGTGCGGCAGGAAGGGGCAAAAACATTCAGTACTTC,CSAAGRGKNIQYF
TRBV4-3,14,.,TRBD1,TRBJ2-7,TGCGCCAGCAGCCCCCCGGACAGGGACCACGAGCAGTACTTC,CASSPPDRDHEQYF
TRBV28,11,.,.,TRBJ2-1,TGTGCCAGCAGTACCCGAGGGTGGCAGTTCTTC,CASSTRGWQFF
TRBV3-1,14,many,TRBD1,TRBJ2-3,TGTGCCAGCAGCCGGGACAGACTCACAGATACGCAGTATTTT,CASSRDRLTDTQYF
TRBV4-3,19,.,.,TRBJ2-1,TGCGCCAGCAGCCTCTACCCCCATCCCAGGGGAAGTTCCTACAATGAGCAGTTCTTC,CASSLYPHPRGSSYNEQFF
TRBV6-5,14,.,TRBD1,TRBJ2-5,TGTGCCAGCAGTTACCGGGACAGGGAAGAGACCCAGTACTTC,CASSYRDREETQYF
TRBV29-1,12,few,.,TRBJ1-4,TGCAGCGCCAGGGAAACTAATGAAAAACTGTTTTTT,CSARETNEKLFF
TRBV20-1,14,.,.,TRBJ2-2,TGCAGTGCTAGTCCCATCAAGAACACCGGGGAGCTGTTTTTT,CSASPIKNTGELFF
TRBV6-2/TRBV6-3,19,.,TRBD2,TRBJ2-7,TGTGCCAGCAGCCCCAGGGGGGAGAGCGGGAGGCCTCGCGACTACGAGCAGTACTTC,CASSPRGESGRPRDYEQYF
TRBV6-1,15,.,.,TRBJ2-1,TGTGCCAGCAGCAATTTTGGGGTATTGAACAATGAGCAGTTCTTC,CASSNFGVLNNEQFF
TRBV28,16,few,TRBD1,TRBJ1-1,TGTGCCAGCAGTTACCCCCGGACAGGGGTGAACACTGAAGCTTTCTTT,CASSYPRTGVNTEAFF
TRBV29-1,15,few,.,TRBJ2-5,TGCAGCGTCGTAGGGACAACCTCTAACCAAGAGACCCAGTACTTC,CSVVGTTSNQETQYF
TRBV4-1,13,.,.,TRBJ1-5,TGCGCCAGCAGCCCCCAGGGCTTACAGCCCCAGCATTTT,CASSPQGLQPQHF
TRBV5-1,13,few,.,TRBJ1-1,TGCGCCAGCAGCCCCCAGGAACACTCTGAAGCTTTCTTT,CASSPQEHSEAFF
TRBV20-1,14,.,.,TRBJ2-1,TGCAGTGCTAGAGACTCGGAACAATGGGTTGAGCAGTTCTTC,CSARDSEQWVEQFF
TRBV6-2/TRBV6-3,13,.,TRBD1,TRBJ2-7,TGTGCCAGCAGTTCGGTGACAGGGAGAGAGCAGTACTTC,CASSSVTGREQYF
TRBV3-1,16,.,.,TRBJ2-1,TGTGCCAGCAGCCAAGATCGTAACGTCATACCGGGGGAGCAGTTCTTC,CASSQDRNVIPGEQFF
TRBV2,17,.,.,TRBJ2-1,TGTGCCAGCAGTGGGGTGGGGGCGATGAGCTCCTACAATGAGCAGTTCTTC,CASSGVGAMSSYNEQFF
TRBV12-3/TRBV12-4,15,few,TRBD2,TRBJ2-3,TGTGCCAGCAACCCTAGCGGGAGAAATACAGATACGCAGTATTTT,CASNPSGRNTDTQYF
TRBV18,16,.,.,TRBJ2-5,TGTGCCAGCTCACCACCGGATAATCCACCCCAAGAGACCCAGTACTTC,CASSPPDNPPQETQYF
TRBV7-2,13,.,.,TRBJ1-2,TGTGCCAGCAGCTTAGGGTCGGTTAATGGCTACACCTTC,CASSLGSVNGYTF
TRBV7-2,14,many,.,TRBJ2-3,TGTGCCAGCAGCTTACGGGGTAGCACAGATACGCAGTATTTT,CASSLRGSTDTQYF
TRBV3-1,14,.,.,TRBJ2-1,TGTGCCAGCAGCCAAGCGCACTCCTACAATGAGCAGTTCTTC,CASSQAHSYNEQFF
TRBV19,13,many,TRBD1,TRBJ2-3,TGTGCCAGTAGTACGCAGGGGGCAGATACGCAGTATTTT,CASSTQGADTQYF
TRBV5-1,15,few,TRBD2,TRBJ2-1,TGCGCCAGCACCCCCGGGACTAGCGGGAACAATGAGCAGTTCTTC,CASTPGTSGNNEQFF
TRBV5-1,14,.,.,TRBJ2-2,TGCGCCAGCAGGAAGGGGGGCAACACCGGGGAGCTGTTTTTT,CASRKGGNTGELFF
TRBV6-5,16,few,TRBD2,TRBJ2-7,TGTGCCAGCAGTTATAGGTCTAGCGGGTCGCCGGACGAGCAGTACTTC,CASSYRSSGSPDEQYF
TRBV25-1,14,.,.,TRBJ2-5,TGTGCCAGCAGTAAAACTCGGAAGAAAGAGACCCAGTACTTC,CASSKTRKKETQYF
TRBV20-1,15,many,.,TRBJ2-3,TGCAGTGCTCCACGAAGTAGTAAGGGAACAGATACGCAGTATTTT,CSAPRSSKGTDTQYF
TRBV12-3/TRBV12-4,15,few,.,TRBJ2-3,TGTGCCAGCAGTCAGGTGGGACGGCGTCTAGATACGCAGTATTTT,CASSQVGRRLDTQYF
TRBV10-1,13,few,.,TRBJ2-1,TGCGCCAGCAGTGAGCCCGGGGCAAATGAGCAGTTCTTC,CASSEPGANEQFF
TRBV6-1,16,.,TRBD2,TRBJ2-7,TGTGCCAGCAGGGCCCAGGGACTAGCGGCCTCCTACGAGCAGTACTTC,CASRAQGLAASYEQYF
TRBV5-1,15,.,.,TRBJ2-1,TGCGCCAGCAGCTATACAGGGGAGGGCTACAATGAGCAGTTCTTC,CASSYTGEGYNEQFF
TRBV6-1,13,few,.,TRBJ1-1,TGTGCCAGCAGTGGGGAAGGGGCGGCTGAAGCTTTCTTT,CASSGEGAAEAFF